This TCR beta chain was recovered during a study of blood T cell repertoires in COVID-19. The overall study: COVID-19 samples collected from the United States, Italy and Spain covered acute and convalescent phases. From T cells, B-cell-depleted T cells, or PBMCs came the material, which was cDNA or gDNA.

Seattle participants joined during active infection and were tracked over time. Assay: immunoSEQ multiplex PCR; the TCRdb copy retains only in-frame clones and omits some. This sample has some 270,000 clones, with around 91% found just once. Germline V gene sequence: CDR1 GTSNPN, CDR2 SVGIG (reference sequence). Trimming removed 2 bases from V and 4 bases from J, with 9 bases in between. The CDR3 sequence is 13 residues long. This clone was seen a few times. This chain uses TRBV30 with TRBJ1-5, with D possibly being TRBD1 (5 bases). The sequenced material came from peripheral blood. This clonotype was obtained from a woman aged 55-70 years with COVID-19, enrolled during active disease. The CDR3, as DNA: TGTGCCTGGAGTTCCGACAGTAATCAGCCCCAGCATTTT. It translates to CAWSSDSNQPQHF.